The entry below gives a single T cell receptor (beta chain) sequence along with its context. Its antigen is not identified. Trimming took off 1 base at V and 6 bases at J, with 10 bases between the two ends. This CDR3 contains 14 residues. Germline CDR1 and CDR2: LNHDA and SQIVND (reference sequence). This sample stems from a study of CD4+ T cells in melanoma. General study points: Diverse differentiation states were reported for melanoma neoantigen-specific CD4+ T cells.

Assay: immunoSEQ multiplex PCR; the TCRdb copy retains only in-frame clones and omits some. There are 120,000 to 150,000 clones in the sample; 80% to 95% occur only once, and 1.5% lies in the top ten. The rearrangement links TRBV19 to TRBJ2-1; no definite D call. The sequence came from a human donor with melanoma. As DNA, the CDR3 is TGTGCCAGTAGTATAGTTGGCCACAGCAATGAGCAGTTCTTC. Translated, it gives CASSIVGHSNEQFF.